This T cell receptor (beta chain) stems from a study of blood T cell repertoires in COVID-19. Whole-study context: The United States, Italy and Spain were the sources of the acute and convalescent COVID-19 samples.

Per the original methods: Using reference gene primer amplification, nucleated cell counts were estimated. Sequencing was performed with immunoSEQ multiplex PCR; in TCRdb, only in-frame clones are kept and a portion is missing. V, J and clone size reflect that table, while D and trimming were determined from the DNA. The sample records 150,000 or so clones, 88% being singletons. J gave up 5 bases and V 4 bases, and 13 bases lay outside the gene matches. Germline V gene data show CDR1 as SGHDT and CDR2 as YYEEEE. The CDR3 loop spans 16 amino acids. Input material: peripheral blood. The source is a woman aged 55 to 70 with acute or convalescent COVID-19. The chain carries TRBV5-6 and TRBJ2-3, with 7 bases matching TRBD1. The CDR3: CASSLTGAPDKDTQYF. CDR3 bases: TGTGCCAGCAGCCTAACAGGGGCCCCGGACAAAGATACGCAGTATTTT.